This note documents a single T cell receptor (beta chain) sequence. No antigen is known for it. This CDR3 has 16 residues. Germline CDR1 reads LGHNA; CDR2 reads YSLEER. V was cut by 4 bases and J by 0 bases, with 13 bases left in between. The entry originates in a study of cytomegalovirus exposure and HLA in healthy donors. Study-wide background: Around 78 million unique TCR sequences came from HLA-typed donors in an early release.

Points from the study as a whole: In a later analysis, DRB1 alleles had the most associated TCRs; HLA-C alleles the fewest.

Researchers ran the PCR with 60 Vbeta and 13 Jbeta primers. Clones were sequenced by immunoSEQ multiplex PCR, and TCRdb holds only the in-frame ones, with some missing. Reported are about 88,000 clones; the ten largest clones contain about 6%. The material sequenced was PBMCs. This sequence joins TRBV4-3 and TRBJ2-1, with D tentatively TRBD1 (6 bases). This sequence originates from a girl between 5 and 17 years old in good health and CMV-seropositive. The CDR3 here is CASSRRQASSYNEQFF. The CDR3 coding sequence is TGCGCCAGCAGCCGGAGACAGGCCAGCTCCTACAATGAGCAGTTCTTC.